Listed here are 28 T cell receptor beta chains from one sample, sequenced in a study of blood T cell repertoires in COVID-19. The assay was immunoSEQ multiplex PCR, and TCRdb's table has in-frame clones only and misses some. The data hold over 90,000 clones, with roughly 86% observed a single time. The sample was peripheral blood. The receptors shown here come from a man aged 35 to 55 with active or convalescent COVID-19.

The chain recombines TRBV5-4 with TRBJ2-7; 15 bases fit TRBD2. V was pared by 4 bases and J by 6 bases, with 8 bases of the junction left unmatched. The CDR3 sequence is 16 residues long. Germline CDR1 reads SGHNT; CDR2 reads YYREEE (reference sequence). CDR3 region: CASSIRTSGGASEQYF. CDR3 coding DNA: TGTGCCAGCAGCATCAGGACTAGCGGGGGGGCGTCCGAGCAGTACTTC.

J is TRBJ2-2 and V is TRBV5-1; possibly TRBD1 for D (5 bases). Germline lookup yields CDR1 SGHRS and CDR2 YFSETQ. The length of the CDR3 is 15 residues. V lost 1 base to trimming and J lost 1 base, with 8 bases between them. CDR3 in amino acids: CASSLFQGNTGELFF. CDR3 nucleotide sequence: TGCGCCAGCAGCTTGTTCCAGGGGAACACCGGGGAGCTGTTTTTT.

The V and J genes are TRBV11-2 and TRBJ2-7; TRBD1 might be the D (6 bases). Germline-derived CDR1 and CDR2 are SGHAT and FQNNGV. V was clipped by 5 bases and J by 2 bases, with 22 bases between them. This CDR3 is 17 amino acids long. The CDR3 bases are TGTGCCAGCAGCCATACAGTCCGGGACATTATTACCTACGAGCAGTACTTC. Translation gives CASSHTVRDIITYEQYF.

V usage is TRBV7-2 and J usage is TRBJ2-3; 7 nucleotides match TRBD2. The CDR3 sequence is 18 residues long. V shed 5 bases and J 0 bases; nucleotides not matched to a gene: 14. Germline V gives CDR1 SGHTA, CDR2 FQGNSA. The CDR3 protein is CASSRGSGGPPSTDTQYF. The CDR3 DNA is TGTGCCAGCAGCCGCGGGAGTGGGGGACCTCCTAGCACAGATACGCAGTATTTT.

This rearrangement joins TRBV5-1 to TRBJ2-1; 12 bases fit TRBD2. With 4 bases clipped from V and 10 bases from J, the junction kept 9 bases outside the gene matches. The germline gives CDR1 SGHRS, CDR2 YFSETQ. This CDR3 is built from 15 residues. This CDR3 is CASSTSSGGAWEQFF. The CDR3 nucleotides are TGCGCCAGCAGCACTTCTAGCGGGGGGGCATGGGAGCAGTTCTTC.

The chain combines TRBV10-1 with TRBJ1-1; 9 bases align to TRBD1. V shed 4 bases and J 6 bases; nucleotides not matched to a gene: 9. The CDR3 contains 15 residues. Germline V gene lookup returns CDR1 WNHNN and CDR2 SYGVQD (reference sequence). The CDR3 sequence is CASSGGQGILAEAFF. DNA for the CDR3: TGCGCCAGCAGTGGGGGACAGGGAATTTTGGCTGAAGCTTTCTTT.

This chain joins TRBV6-5 and TRBJ2-7; 12 positions agree with TRBD1. The CDR3 is 15 amino acids. Looked up from germline, CDR1 is MNHEY and CDR2 is SVGAGI. V dropped 5 bases and J dropped 4; count of bases not matched to a gene: 6. The CDR3 reads CASSPRDRGQYEQYF. The CDR3 DNA is TGTGCCAGCAGTCCCAGGGACAGGGGGCAGTACGAGCAGTACTTC.

The chain is built from TRBV12-5 and TRBJ2-1; 11 nucleotides align to TRBD1. CDR1 LGHNT and CDR2 FRNRAP come from the germline V gene. This CDR3 region has 18 residues. V trimming: 0 bases; J trimming: 3 bases; junction bases outside the gene matches: 7. In nucleotides, the CDR3 is TGTGCTAGTGGTTTGGTACCGGGGACAGGGGGAGACTACAATGAGCAGTTCTTC. Translating gives CASGLVPGTGGDYNEQFF.

The rearrangement links TRBV6-5 to TRBJ1-5; D is uncertain. CDR3 length equals 12 residues. V was clipped by 5 bases and J by 2 bases, with 4 bases between them. In germline, CDR1 is MNHEY, CDR2 SVGAGI. CDR3: CASSQGNQPQHF. CDR3 coding DNA: TGTGCCAGCAGTCAGGGCAATCAGCCCCAGCATTTT.

The chain joins TRBV12-3 or TRBV12-4 to TRBJ2-7, with no clear D. The V gene lost 5 bases and the J gene lost 2 bases, with 10 bases spanning the gap. The CDR3 length is 13 residues. The CDR3 protein is CASSLRATYEQYF. The CDR3 DNA is TGTGCCAGCAGTCTACGCGCTACCTACGAGCAGTACTTC.

The J gene is TRBJ1-2, the V gene TRBV29-1; D remains ambiguous. V lost 3 bases and J 8 bases, leaving 16 bases between the germline ends. Germline CDR1 reads SQVTM; CDR2 reads ANQGSEA. The CDR3 covers 13 residues. This CDR3 is CSVDRQAAGGYTF. The CDR3 bases are TGCAGCGTTGATAGGCAGGCGGCGGGAGGCTACACCTTC.

The rearrangement links TRBV11-3 to TRBJ2-4; 8 bases are shared with TRBD1. V trimming: 5 bases; J trimming: 6 bases; junction bases outside the gene matches: 12. Germline V lookup: CDR1 SGHNT, CDR2 YENEEA. The CDR3 length is 16 residues. The CDR3 protein is CASSLSQGAVGNIQYF. The CDR3 nucleotides read TGTGCCAGCAGCCTTAGCCAGGGGGCTGTTGGAAACATTCAGTACTTC.

The chain links TRBV3-1 (or the pseudogene TRBV3-2) to TRBJ2-1; a weak D match, TRBD1 (7 bases). V lost 0 bases to trimming and J lost 0 bases, with 9 bases between them. The germline V gene encodes CDR1 LGHDT and CDR2 YNNKEL (reference sequence). CDR3 length: 16 residues. The CDR3 loop reads CASSQDQGGSYNEQFF. Written as DNA, the CDR3 is TGTGCCAGCAGCCAAGATCAGGGGGGCTCCTACAATGAGCAGTTCTTC.

This chain uses TRBV18 with TRBJ2-1; 9 nucleotides align to TRBD2. Germline V gene lookup returns CDR1 KGHSH and CDR2 LQKENI. The CDR3 totals 16 residues. V lost 3 bases to trimming and J lost 5 bases; unmatched junction nucleotides: 8. For the CDR3, the DNA is TGTGCCAGCTCACCCCCTGCGGGGGGGCTAAACAATGAGCAGTTCTTC. As protein: CASSPPAGGLNNEQFF.

The chain uses TRBV6-5 and TRBJ2-5, with 12 nucleotides matching TRBD2. The germline V gene has CDR1 MNHEY and CDR2 SVGAGI. Trimming removed 8 bases from V and 5 bases from J; junction bases left unmatched: 9. This CDR3 is built from 15 residues. CDR3 coding DNA: TGTGCCAGCGCTAGCGGGGGGGCTGGGGATGAGACCCAGTACTTC. Its translation is CASASGGAGDETQYF.

This clone was found a few times. The V call is TRBV12-5, the J call TRBJ2-1, with D perhaps matching TRBD1 (6 bases). The ends were cut back, 1 base at V and 13 bases at J, with 17 bases in the middle. Germline V gives CDR1 LGHNT, CDR2 FRNRAP. The CDR3 consists of 14 residues. CDR3 sequence (DNA): TGTGCTAGTGGTTTGGGGACAGATTCAATGGAACAGTTCTTC. It is translated as CASGLGTDSMEQFF.

The chain recombines TRBV6-1 with TRBJ1-1; 8 bases fit TRBD1. Looked up from germline, CDR1 is MNHNS and CDR2 is SASEGT. CDR3 length: 17 amino acids. Trimming took 2 bases from V and 0 from J; bases not matched to a gene: 8. The DNA of the CDR3 is TGTGCCAGCAGTGAAAATGCAGGGGGCAGAATGAACACTGAAGCTTTCTTT. Its protein is CASSENAGGRMNTEAFF.

As concerns this clone: Other DNA sequences in this sample translate to the same CDR3. J is TRBJ1-4 and V is TRBV7-9; tentatively, D is TRBD1 (5 bases). Per the germline V gene, CDR1 is SEHNR and CDR2 is FQNEAQ (reference sequence). The CDR3 is made up of 13 amino acids. V was cut by 5 bases and J by 8 bases, with 12 bases left in between. The CDR3 bases are TGTGCCAGCAGCCCCCGGCAGGGCGAAAAACTGTTTTTT. Translated, it gives CASSPRQGEKLFF.

V gene TRBV6-2 or TRBV6-3 combines with J gene TRBJ2-2; 10 bases align to TRBD2. J was trimmed by 3 bases and V by 5 bases; bases with no gene match: 0. The CDR3 is made up of 14 amino acids. From germline, CDR1 is MNHEY and CDR2 SVGEGT. Here the CDR3 DNA reads TGTGCCAGCAGTAGCGGGGGGGACACCGGGGAGCTGTTTTTT. Translating it yields CASSSGGDTGELFF.

This chain links TRBV4-2 with TRBJ1-1; the D gene is possibly TRBD1 (5 bases). This CDR3 is built from 14 residues. Germline V CDR1 and CDR2: LGHNA, YNFKEQ. V was shortened by 0 bases and J by 7 bases, with 12 bases between the two germline ends. The CDR3 reads CASSQDQTAGEAFF. The DNA of the CDR3 is TGTGCCAGCAGCCAAGATCAGACAGCCGGTGAAGCTTTCTTT.

This clone was counted between two and nine times. J is TRBJ1-2 and V is TRBV18; TRBD1 might be the D (5 bases). This CDR3 region has 14 residues. Looked up from germline, CDR1 is KGHSH and CDR2 is LQKENI. V gave up 3 bases and J gave up 2 bases, with 10 bases separating them. CDR3 in DNA: TGTGCCAGCTCACCGGCAGGGCCGAACTATGGCTACACCTTC. Translated, it gives CASSPAGPNYGYTF.

The gene calls are TRBV5-4 and TRBJ2-5; 9 bases are shared with TRBD1. Germline V gives CDR1 SGHNT, CDR2 YYREEE (reference sequence). Trimming removed 4 bases from V and 1 base from J; junction bases left unmatched: 8. The CDR3 is 16 residues long. The CDR3 bases are TGTGCCAGCAGCGGAGGCGCGGGACAGGGCCAAGAGACCCAGTACTTC. As protein: CASSGGAGQGQETQYF.

J is TRBJ2-5 and V is TRBV9; 11 positions agree with TRBD2. This CDR3 is built from 17 residues. The junction had 13 bases not matched to a gene; V was cut back by 4 bases and J by 5 bases. Germline CDR1 reads SGDLS; CDR2 reads YYNGEE. This CDR3 is CASSPGGLAGGQETQYF. Written as DNA, the CDR3 is TGTGCCAGCAGCCCCGGGGGGCTAGCGGGGGGCCAGGAGACCCAGTACTTC.

V is TRBV6-5 and J is TRBJ2-1; D gene unclear. The V gene lost 2 bases and the J gene lost 5 bases, with 7 bases spanning the gap. The CDR3 loop spans 13 amino acids. Germline V lookup: CDR1 MNHEY, CDR2 SVGAGI. The CDR3 region has the DNA TGTGCCAGCAGTTACCCTGGAGACAATGAGCAGTTCTTC. Translated: CASSYPGDNEQFF.

The V and J genes are TRBV30 and TRBJ2-5; 7 bases are shared with TRBD2. With 5 bases clipped from V and 4 bases from J, the junction kept 4 bases outside the gene matches. CDR3 length: 12 residues. Germline V gives CDR1 GTSNPN, CDR2 SVGIG (reference sequence). DNA of the CDR3: TGTGCCTGGTCGACTAGCCCAGAGACCCAGTACTTC. This translates into CAWSTSPETQYF.

The chain recombines TRBV7-7 with TRBJ1-4; TRBD1 matches at 9 bases. J lost 5 bases, V lost 5 bases, and 6 bases had no gene match. This CDR3 has 15 amino acids. Germline-derived CDR1 and CDR2 are SSHAT and FNYEAQ (reference sequence). The CDR3 region has the DNA TGTGCCAGCAGCCCGGGGACAGGGAGAAATGAAAAACTGTTTTTT. Translated: CASSPGTGRNEKLFF.

The chain carries TRBV7-9 and TRBJ2-2, with 10 bases fitting TRBD1. Germline CDR1 is SEHNR and CDR2 is FQNEAQ (reference sequence). V lost 5 bases to trimming and J lost 4 bases; unmatched junction nucleotides: 7. The CDR3 totals 16 residues. CDR3 in DNA: TGTGCCAGCAGCACCCGGACAGGGGGTGGCACCGGGGAGCTGTTTTTT. Translating it yields CASSTRTGGGTGELFF.

This clone was observed once. The chain carries TRBV15 and TRBJ2-2; TRBD2 aligns across 10 bases. Germline V gene lookup returns CDR1 LNHNV and CDR2 YYDKDF (reference sequence). The CDR3 covers 16 residues. Trimming cost V 2 bases and J 3 bases; bases outside gene matches: 3. The CDR3, as DNA: TGTGCCACCAGCAGAAGCGGGGGGGCCGACACCGGGGAGCTGTTTTTT. Translation: CATSRSGGADTGELFF.